These T cell receptor beta chains were read from a single sample in a study of blood T cell repertoires in COVID-19. The repertoire was sequenced with immunoSEQ multiplex PCR; TCRdb's copy has only in-frame clones and lacks some. Of hundreds of thousands of clones in the sample, 80% were seen once. Sequenced: PBMCs or T cells enriched from blood (not recorded which). The receptors originated from a woman aged 35 to 49 with acute COVID-19. The CDR3 runs from the conserved cysteine through the conserved F or W. D genes are given only for firm matches. Not all rows give a size; the values are once, few, many and, for expanded clones, a class.

clone_size j_call v_call d_call cdr3_aa cdr3_nt
NA TRBJ1-3 TRBV30 TRBD1 CAWSVLGTGTGKGGNTIYF TGTGCCTGGAGTGTACTCGGGACAGGGACAGGAAAAGGCGGAAACACCATATATTTT
NA TRBJ2-4 TRBV9 TRBD1 CASSATRQGKNIQYF TGTGCCAGCAGCGCCACTAGACAGGGGAAAAACATTCAGTACTTC
NA TRBJ2-2 TRBV28 TRBD2 CASSPILAGVKGELFF TGTGCCAGCAGTCCCATACTAGCGGGGGTTAAGGGGGAGCTGTTTTTT
NA TRBJ2-5 TRBV20-1 TRBD1 CSASTGEETQYF TGCAGTGCTAGTACAGGGGAAGAGACCCAGTACTTC
NA TRBJ2-5 TRBV5-1 TRBD1 CASSFQGAEETQYF TGCGCCAGCAGCTTTCAGGGGGCGGAGGAGACCCAGTACTTC
NA TRBJ1-5 TRBV6-5 NA CASSTEAGWNQPQHF TGTGCCAGCAGTACTGAGGCAGGGTGGAATCAGCCCCAGCATTTT
few TRBJ2-1 TRBV9 NA CASSVARGDITGQFF TGTGCCAGCAGCGTAGCCAGGGGGGATATCACTGGGCAGTTCTTC
once TRBJ1-5 TRBV20-1 TRBD1 CSASQRTGQGRPQHF TGCAGTGCTAGTCAAAGGACGGGACAGGGTAGGCCCCAGCATTTT
NA TRBJ1-2 TRBV2 TRBD1 CASGLGQGPVTSYTF TGTGCCAGCGGGCTAGGACAGGGACCGGTTACGTCCTACACCTTC
NA TRBJ2-7 TRBV6-1 NA CASSEASGRTYEQYF TGTGCCAGCAGTGAAGCGAGCGGCAGAACCTACGAGCAGTACTTC
NA TRBJ1-4 TRBV3-1/TRBV3-2 TRBD1 CASSLGTVNEKLFF TGTGCCAGCAGCCTCGGGACAGTTAATGAAAAACTGTTTTTT
once TRBJ2-7 TRBV25-1 NA CASSGLGPYEQYF TGTGCCAGCAGTGGTTTGGGCCCTTACGAGCAGTACTTC
NA TRBJ2-7 TRBV6-1 NA CASSALLGPLYEQYF TGTGCCAGCAGTGCGTTGTTGGGGCCCCTTTACGAGCAGTACTTC
NA TRBJ1-2 TRBV3-1/TRBV3-2 NA CASRGGGRIYGYTF TGTGCCAGCAGAGGGGGAGGGAGAATCTATGGCTACACCTTC
NA TRBJ2-2 TRBV19 TRBD2 CASSPLAANTGELFF TGTGCCAGTAGTCCTCTAGCGGCGAACACCGGGGAGCTGTTTTTT
NA TRBJ1-2 TRBV7-2 NA CASSASGISPYGYTF TGTGCCAGCAGCGCCAGTGGTATCTCCCCCTATGGCTACACCTTC
NA TRBJ1-2 TRBV28 TRBD1 CASSWGSRTGAGYTF TGTGCCAGCAGTTGGGGAAGTAGGACAGGGGCCGGCTACACCTTC
once TRBJ1-1 TRBV2 NA CASREQGGTEAFF TGTGCCAGCAGGGAGCAGGGTGGAACTGAAGCTTTCTTT
NA TRBJ2-1 TRBV2 NA CASRPGLGLYNEQFF TGTGCCAGCAGACCGGGACTCGGTCTCTACAATGAGCAGTTCTTC
NA TRBJ2-7 TRBV7-2 TRBD1 CASSRQGGRDRADEQYF TGTGCCAGCAGTCGCCAGGGGGGGAGGGACAGGGCAGATGAGCAGTACTTC
few TRBJ1-5 TRBV28 NA CASSSPSNQPQHF TGTGCCAGCAGTAGCCCCAGCAATCAGCCCCAGCATTTT
NA TRBJ2-1 TRBV7-2 TRBD2 CASSLASTSGRGKGEQFF TGTGCCAGCAGCTTAGCTAGCACTAGCGGGAGGGGGAAGGGTGAGCAGTTCTTC
NA TRBJ2-3 TRBV28 TRBD1 CASSPILYRDRVSDTQYF TGTGCCAGCAGTCCCATACTATACCGGGACAGGGTTTCAGATACGCAGTATTTT
NA TRBJ2-2 TRBV19 NA CASSLTAGELSGELFF TGTGCCAGTAGTCTCACAGCAGGGGAGTTGTCCGGGGAGCTGTTTTTT
NA TRBJ2-3 TRBV5-1 TRBD2 CASTPVGAGGTDTQYF TGCGCCAGCACCCCGGTAGGAGCGGGGGGGACGGATACGCAGTATTTT
NA TRBJ1-1 TRBV6-2/TRBV6-3 TRBD1 CASSYSLTGDTEAFF TGTGCCAGCAGTTACTCCCTGACAGGGGACACTGAAGCTTTCTTT
NA TRBJ1-1 TRBV5-5 NA CASSLTGTTEAFF TGTGCCAGCAGCTTGACGGGTACCACTGAAGCTTTCTTT
NA TRBJ2-1 TRBV19 TRBD2 CASSIETTSGDYNEQFF TGTGCCAGTAGTATAGAGACCACTAGCGGGGACTACAATGAGCAGTTCTTC
NA TRBJ2-3 TRBV24-1 TRBD1 CATSEGTGLTDTQYF TGTGCCACCAGTGAGGGGACAGGCTTGACAGATACGCAGTATTTT
NA TRBJ2-1 TRBV2 TRBD1 CASSEDRVSYNEQFF TGTGCCAGCAGTGAGGACAGGGTCTCCTACAATGAGCAGTTCTTC
NA TRBJ1-2 TRBV7-2 NA CASSLAPGLRGIYGYTF TGTGCCAGCAGCTTAGCGCCAGGCCTCAGAGGGATCTATGGCTACACCTTC
once TRBJ2-2 TRBV2 NA CASSGDTGNTGELFF TGTGCCAGCAGTGGAGATACCGGGAACACCGGGGAGCTGTTTTTT
NA TRBJ2-3 TRBV5-6 NA CASSHTDTQYF TGTGCCAGCAGCCACACAGATACGCAGTATTTT
NA TRBJ2-1 TRBV6-5 TRBD2 CASSPSGGSYNEQFF TGTGCCAGCAGTCCCTCGGGGGGTTCCTACAATGAGCAGTTCTTC
NA TRBJ2-1 TRBV30 NA CAWSLRRNYNEQFF TGTGCCTGGTCGCTTAGGAGGAACTACAATGAGCAGTTCTTC
NA TRBJ1-3 TRBV3-1/TRBV3-2 NA CASSPNRDTGNTIYF TGTGCCAGCAGCCCCAACAGGGATACTGGAAACACCATATATTTT
NA TRBJ1-6 TRBV5-8 TRBD1 CASSLGYRGAGSPLHF TGTGCCAGCAGCTTGGGATACAGGGGCGCGGGTTCACCCCTCCACTTT
NA TRBJ1-2 TRBV27 TRBD1 CASSLGQGIYGYTF TGTGCCAGCAGTTTGGGACAGGGGATCTATGGCTACACCTTC
NA TRBJ2-7 TRBV18 TRBD1 CASSARDRGTYEQYF TGTGCCAGCTCTGCCCGGGACAGGGGTACCTACGAGCAGTACTTC
NA TRBJ2-1 TRBV11-2 TRBD1 CASSFSGTVILNEQFF TGTGCCAGCAGCTTTTCTGGGACAGTAATCCTCAATGAGCAGTTCTTC
NA TRBJ1-2 TRBV18 TRBD1 CASSLTGGMLGDENGYTF TGTGCCAGCTCACTTACAGGGGGCATGCTTGGGGACGAGAATGGCTACACCTTC